A selection of T cell receptor beta chains follows, all from one sample in a study of OX40 agonist ivuxolimab in advanced cancers. Profiling relied on immunoSEQ multiplex PCR, and the TCRdb table lists in-frame clones only, not all of them. The data contain approximately 70,000 clones, 86% of them seen just once; the ten biggest clones take up approximately 6.9%. This specimen was CD4+ or CD8+ T cells sorted from blood, taken in a trial of the OX40 agonist ivuxolimab. These receptor sequences come from an adult with an advanced solid tumor such as melanoma, head and neck, liver or kidney cancer. The CDR3 runs from the conserved cysteine through the conserved F or W. The D gene is left open where the match is weak. Clone size is not always given. Where it is, it says once, few, many or a class for expanded clones.

J gene	D gene	V gene	clone size	CDR3 protein	CDR3 DNA
TRBJ2-1	.	TRBV7-2	.	CASSLERANNEQFF	TGTGCCAGCAGCTTAGAGAGGGCCAACAATGAGCAGTTCTTC
TRBJ2-3	TRBD2	TRBV2	.	CASLYSGGGDTQYF	TGTGCCAGCTTATATAGCGGGGGCGGGGATACGCAGTATTTT
TRBJ2-3	TRBD2	TRBV7-3	.	CASSAGLAGSTDTQYF	TGTGCCAGCAGCGCCGGACTAGCCGGTAGCACAGATACGCAGTATTTT
TRBJ2-1	.	TRBV19	.	CASSIVTSGNEQFF	TGTGCCAGTAGTATAGTTACGTCGGGGAATGAGCAGTTCTTC
TRBJ1-1	.	TRBV2	few	CASSVQVNTEAFF	TGTGCCAGCAGTGTCCAGGTGAACACTGAAGCTTTCTTT
TRBJ1-6	.	TRBV19	.	CASSSGPNSPLHF	TGTGCCAGTAGTTCGGGACCTAATTCACCCCTCCACTTT
TRBJ2-3	.	TRBV7-2	.	CASRDWGRTDTQYF	TGTGCCAGCAGGGATTGGGGCCGCACAGATACGCAGTATTTT
TRBJ1-1	.	TRBV7-8	.	CASSLRRITMNTEAFF	TGTGCCAGCAGCTTAAGACGGATAACAATGAACACTGAAGCTTTCTTT
TRBJ1-4	TRBD1	TRBV5-1	.	CASSSPGTANEKLFF	TGCGCCAGCAGCTCCCCCGGGACAGCTAATGAAAAACTGTTTTTT
TRBJ1-1	.	TRBV30	few	CAWESRASEAFF	TGTGCCTGGGAATCACGGGCGTCAGAAGCTTTCTTT
TRBJ1-5	.	TRBV30	few	CAWSGIRGNQPQHF	TGTGCCTGGAGTGGGATTAGGGGCAATCAGCCCCAGCATTTT
TRBJ2-7	.	TRBV7-2	.	CASSLGAGPKTYEQYF	TGTGCCAGCAGCTTAGGGGCGGGGCCGAAAACCTACGAGCAGTACTTC
TRBJ2-1	TRBD2	TRBV30	.	CAWNRLAGIYNEQFF	TGTGCCTGGAACCGACTAGCGGGGATATACAATGAGCAGTTCTTC
TRBJ1-1	.	TRBV19	.	CASSTQGMGTEAFF	TGTGCCAGTAGTACTCAGGGTATGGGGACTGAAGCTTTCTTT
TRBJ2-1	.	TRBV11-2	.	CASSGRGEGEQFF	TGTGCCAGCAGCGGGCGGGGTGAGGGTGAGCAGTTCTTC
TRBJ2-3	.	TRBV27	.	CASGRGRYETGTDTQYF	TGTGCCAGCGGCCGTGGACGCTACGAAACCGGCACAGATACGCAGTATTTT
TRBJ2-1	.	TRBV10-1	.	CASSERRVGNEQFF	TGCGCCAGCAGTGAACGAAGGGTTGGCAATGAGCAGTTCTTC
TRBJ1-4	TRBD1	TRBV10-3	.	CAISDGTGEKLFF	TGTGCCATCAGTGACGGGACAGGCGAAAAACTGTTTTTT
TRBJ2-5	.	TRBV7-9	.	CASSLGQETQYF	TGTGCCAGCAGCTTGGGGCAAGAGACCCAGTACTTC
TRBJ2-5	.	TRBV7-9	.	CASRGGWTDQKTETQYF	TGTGCCAGCAGGGGGGGATGGACGGATCAAAAGACGGAGACCCAGTACTTC
TRBJ1-4	TRBD1	TRBV7-9	.	CASSLGQPGDEKLFF	TGTGCCAGCAGCTTGGGACAGCCAGGGGATGAAAAACTGTTTTTT
TRBJ1-1	.	TRBV30	.	CAWTSGQGWANTEAFF	TGTGCCTGGACCTCGGGGCAGGGGTGGGCGAACACTGAAGCTTTCTTT
TRBJ1-2	.	TRBV30	.	CAMTRGSLYYGYTF	TGTGCCATGACAAGGGGAAGTCTCTACTATGGCTACACCTTC
TRBJ1-1	.	TRBV7-2	.	CASSPQANTEAFF	TGTGCCAGCAGCCCCCAAGCGAACACTGAAGCTTTCTTT
TRBJ2-1	TRBD2	TRBV5-4	.	CASSALAGGPDNEQFF	TGTGCCAGCAGCGCATTAGCGGGAGGGCCGGACAATGAGCAGTTCTTC
TRBJ1-1	.	TRBV10-2	.	CASRKDTEAFF	TGCGCCAGCAGGAAGGACACTGAAGCTTTCTTT
TRBJ2-1	TRBD2	TRBV14	.	CASSYSGLSYNEQFF	TGTGCCAGCAGCTATAGCGGGCTTTCCTACAATGAGCAGTTCTTC
TRBJ1-4	.	TRBV18	.	CASSPNNNEKLFF	TGTGCCAGCTCACCCAATAATAATGAAAAACTGTTTTTT
TRBJ1-2	TRBD1	TRBV5-1	.	CASNSDGQGRGRGYTF	TGCGCCAGCAACTCGGACGGACAGGGAAGAGGTCGTGGCTACACCTTC
TRBJ2-1	TRBD2	TRBV7-3	.	CASSPARGVYNEQFF	TGTGCCAGCAGCCCAGCCCGGGGGGTGTACAATGAGCAGTTCTTC
TRBJ2-7	.	TRBV9	.	CASSLSSVSSYEQYF	TGTGCCAGCAGCCTATCCAGCGTTAGCTCCTACGAGCAGTACTTC
TRBJ1-2	.	TRBV19	.	CASNILATDNYGYTF	TGTGCCAGTAATATATTGGCGACAGACAACTATGGCTACACCTTC
TRBJ2-7	.	TRBV5-1	.	CASNPGHSLRYEQYF	TGCGCCAGCAACCCGGGACATTCGCTTCGGTACGAGCAGTACTTC
TRBJ1-2	.	TRBV7-2	.	CASSLASNLRGGYTF	TGTGCCAGCAGCTTAGCGTCTAACCTCCGGGGCGGCTACACCTTC
TRBJ2-1	TRBD2	TRBV6-1	.	CASRTSGGNEQFF	TGTGCCAGCAGAACTAGCGGGGGGAATGAGCAGTTCTTC
TRBJ1-1	.	TRBV2	.	CASSVSWGPVRNTEAFF	TGTGCCAGCAGTGTGAGTTGGGGCCCCGTGCGGAACACTGAAGCTTTCTTT
TRBJ1-1	TRBD1	TRBV19	.	CASSMAGGEAFF	TGTGCCAGTAGTATGGCAGGGGGTGAAGCTTTCTTT
TRBJ1-1	TRBD1	TRBV7-9	.	CASSPQQGSGTEAFF	TGTGCCAGCAGCCCCCAACAGGGGTCGGGCACTGAAGCTTTCTTT
TRBJ2-2	.	TRBV7-2	.	CASSRLANTGELFF	TGTGCCAGCAGCCGACTAGCGAACACCGGGGAGCTGTTTTTT
TRBJ1-2	.	TRBV7-2	.	CASSFQGIDGYTF	TGTGCCAGCAGCTTCCAGGGTATCGATGGCTACACCTTC
TRBJ1-2	.	TRBV15	.	CATSREADSLSNYGYTF	TGTGCCACCAGCAGAGAGGCCGACAGCCTCTCTAACTATGGCTACACCTTC
TRBJ2-6	.	TRBV10-2	once	CASSGDSGANVLTF	TGCGCCAGCAGTGGGGACTCTGGGGCCAACGTCCTGACTTTC
TRBJ2-1	TRBD2	TRBV19	.	CASRANSGGFGSEQFF	TGTGCCAGTAGGGCGAATAGCGGGGGCTTCGGAAGTGAGCAGTTCTTC
TRBJ2-3	TRBD1	TRBV5-1	once	CASSQAGTGGQDTQYF	TGCGCCAGCAGCCAGGCCGGGACAGGGGGCCAAGATACGCAGTATTTT
TRBJ1-6	.	TRBV7-9	.	CASSSGESPLHF	TGTGCCAGCAGCTCAGGGGAGTCACCCCTCCACTTT
TRBJ1-1	.	TRBV29-1	.	CSVEMNTEAFF	TGCAGCGTTGAGATGAACACTGAAGCTTTCTTT
TRBJ2-1	TRBD2	TRBV4-3	.	CASSQDSGSLLNEQFF	TGCGCCAGCAGCCAGGATAGCGGGAGCCTCCTCAATGAGCAGTTCTTC
TRBJ2-2	.	TRBV6-5	.	CASSLQGELFF	TGTGCCAGCAGTCTCCAGGGGGAGCTGTTTTTT
TRBJ1-1	.	TRBV7-8	.	CASSLRYTNTEAFF	TGTGCCAGCAGCTTAAGGTATACGAACACTGAAGCTTTCTTT
TRBJ1-5	TRBD1	TRBV29-1	.	CSVADRVDQPQHF	TGCAGCGTCGCGGACAGGGTGGACCAGCCCCAGCATTTT
TRBJ2-3	.	TRBV5-6	few	CASSRFRGTSTDTQYF	TGTGCCAGCAGCCGATTCCGGGGCACTAGCACAGATACGCAGTATTTT
TRBJ2-5	.	TRBV20-1	.	CSARVRGTQYF	TGCAGTGCTAGAGTGCGGGGGACCCAGTACTTC
TRBJ2-4	.	TRBV11-3	.	CASSSPTFTKNIQYF	TGTGCCAGCAGTTCACCAACGTTCACCAAAAACATTCAGTACTTC
TRBJ2-1	.	TRBV30	.	CAWDWGYNEQFF	TGTGCCTGGGACTGGGGGTACAATGAGCAGTTCTTC